Listed here are 4 T cell receptor beta chains from one sample, sequenced in a study of blood T cell repertoires in COVID-19. Repertoires were generated with immunoSEQ multiplex PCR, while TCRdb's copy carries only in-frame clones and drops some. The data contain about 370,000 clones, more than 85% of them singletons. Input material: PBMCs or T cells enriched from blood (not recorded which). The receptor set was obtained from a woman aged 40 to 50 who had been exposed to COVID-19.

V is TRBV7-2 and J is TRBJ2-3, with D perhaps TRBD2 (6 bases). The length of the CDR3 is 16 residues. Trimming removed 0 bases from V and 3 bases from J, with 13 bases in between. Germline values: CDR1 SGHTA, CDR2 FQGNSA. The CDR3 sequence: CASSLAWGVGTDTQYF. The CDR3 nucleotides are TGTGCCAGCAGCTTAGCTTGGGGGGTGGGGACAGATACGCAGTATTTT.

The CDR3, as DNA: TGCAGCGTTGAATGGGGCAAGCAAGAGACCCAGTACTTC. This gives the protein CSVEWGKQETQYF. The genes are TRBV29-1 and TRBJ2-5, with D possibly matching TRBD1 (5 bases). The CDR3 extends over 13 amino acids. V gave up 2 bases and J gave up 2 bases, with 9 bases separating them. Per the germline V gene, CDR1 is SQVTM and CDR2 is ANQGSEA.

The chain couples TRBV5-6 to TRBJ1-3; D gene uncertain. The V gene's germline CDR1 is SGHDT and CDR2 YYEEEE. The length of the CDR3 is 15 residues. The V gene lost 0 bases and the J gene lost 0 bases, with 7 bases spanning the gap. The CDR3 here is CASSLAPFSGNTIYF. CDR3 DNA sequence: TGTGCCAGCAGCTTGGCCCCATTCTCTGGAAACACCATATATTTT.

V gene TRBV6-5 combines with J gene TRBJ1-1; the D gene is possibly TRBD1 (6 bases). CDR1 is MNHEY and CDR2 is SVGAGI in the germline V gene. This CDR3 comprises 14 residues. Trimming removed 6 bases at V and 6 bases at J, with 17 bases between. DNA for the CDR3: TGTGCCAGCAGCTCAATTACAGGGTGGGCTGAAGCTTTCTTT. Protein product: CASSSITGWAEAFF.